Here is one T cell receptor beta chain with its context. The antigen is undetermined. These data originate in a study of T cells expressing NK-cell markers. Across the study: Seven sequenced donors out of eight were HCMV-seropositive, one seronegative.

General study results and limits: These clonotypes additionally ranked first within the CD3+CD56-NKG2C+ fraction of a few donors. The study did not resolve the HCMV specificity of expanded NKG2C+ T cell clones.

Per the germline V gene, CDR1 is SGDLS and CDR2 is YYNGEE. This CDR3 spans 14 amino acids. It was by 5'RACE template switching with UMIs that TCR beta cDNA was made. With the 5' RACE reads reprocessed, TCRdb shows one record per CDR3 protein and no DNA. The sample features 300,000 to 500,000 distinct CDR3 sequences, with about 11% in its top ten. The rearrangement joins TRBV9 to TRBJ1-1. This TCR was sampled from a woman aged 50 to 60 in good health. Sequenced input: blood T cells: a sorted CD56 or NKG2C T cell subset, CD4+ or CD8+ T cells, or bulk PBMC T cells (not recorded which). CDR3 in amino acids: CASSVRGEGTEAFF.